This TCR beta chain was captured by sequencing in a study of cytomegalovirus exposure and HLA in healthy donors. Broader study findings: A later analysis linked a missense variant in DCLRE1C to the trimming of TCR beta V and J genes.

The CDR3 has 13 amino acids. The germline V gene encodes CDR1 SNHLY and CDR2 FYNNEI. The V gene lost 5 bases and the J gene lost 9 bases, with 14 bases spanning the gap. Amplification used 60 Vbeta primers and 13 Jbeta primers. TCRdb's table, derived via immunoSEQ multiplex PCR, lists solely in-frame clones and lacks some. This sample yields tens of thousands of clones, of which about three quarters are seen a single time; approximately 2.3% belongs to the top ten. This clone was counted only a few times. Its antigen is undetermined. The gene calls are TRBV2 and TRBJ2-1, with D perhaps TRBD2 (5 bases). Sequenced sample: PBMCs. This clonotype was obtained from a female donor in good health and CMV-seronegative. CDR3 nucleotide sequence: TGTGCCAGCAGTCCACGACTAACCGGTGAGCAGTTCTTC. Amino acid sequence: CASSPRLTGEQFF.